This TCR beta chain originates from a study of blood T cell repertoires in COVID-19. Assay: immunoSEQ multiplex PCR; the TCRdb copy retains only in-frame clones and omits some. The sample includes about 150,000 clones, 80% to 85% of them seen just once. Germline values: CDR1 SGHTA, CDR2 FQGNSA. The CDR3 has 15 residues. V was pared by 4 bases and J by 1 base, with 5 bases of the junction left unmatched. The TCR sequence derives from a man younger than 30 with active or convalescent COVID-19. The gene calls are TRBV7-2 and TRBJ2-5; 8 bases line up with TRBD1. The sample taken for sequencing was peripheral blood. The CDR3 here is CASSSQTGAQETQYF. The CDR3 DNA follows: TGTGCCAGCAGCTCTCAGACAGGGGCCCAAGAGACCCAGTACTTC. The whole variable domain, filled in from reference TRBV7-2 and TRBJ2-5, reads GAGVSQSPSNKVTEKGKDVELRCDPISGHTALYWYRQSLGQGLEFLIYFQGNSAPDKSGLPSDRFSAERTGGSVSTLTIQRTQQEDSAVYLCASSSQTGAQETQYFGPGTRLLVL.